These T cell receptor beta chains were read from a single sample in a study of blood T cell repertoires in COVID-19. Some clones are missing from TCRdb's copy, which holds only in-frame ones; the method was immunoSEQ multiplex PCR. The table has 210,000 or so clones, around nine tenths seen once. Sequencing was done on a sample of peripheral blood. These receptor sequences come from a man younger than 35 with active or convalescent COVID-19. CDR3s include the opening cysteine and the closing phenylalanine or tryptophan. A D gene is named only where the DNA matches it firmly. Not every row has a clone size; where given, it reads once, few, many or a size class.

j_call: TRBJ2-2; clone_size: .; d_call: TRBD2; v_call: TRBV4-2; cdr3_aa: CASSHPGTSGTGELFF; cdr3_nt: TGTGCCAGCAGCCACCCCGGGACTAGCGGGACCGGGGAGCTGTTTTTT
j_call: TRBJ1-5; clone_size: .; d_call: TRBD1; v_call: TRBV28; cdr3_aa: CASSQGQGRGNQPQHF; cdr3_nt: TGTGCCAGCAGCCAAGGACAGGGACGGGGCAATCAGCCCCAGCATTTT
j_call: TRBJ1-2; clone_size: .; d_call: .; v_call: TRBV7-9; cdr3_aa: CASSLVGTDHYGYTF; cdr3_nt: TGTGCCAGCAGCCTTGTAGGTACAGACCACTATGGCTACACCTTC
j_call: TRBJ1-2; clone_size: once; d_call: .; v_call: TRBV24-1; cdr3_aa: CATSDRGHDRTYGYTF; cdr3_nt: TGTGCCACCAGTGATCGGGGTCACGACCGGACGTATGGCTACACCTTC
j_call: TRBJ2-3; clone_size: .; d_call: TRBD2; v_call: TRBV29-1; cdr3_aa: CSVVDAGVGYGTDTQYF; cdr3_nt: TGCAGCGTTGTTGACGCGGGAGTCGGGTATGGCACAGATACGCAGTATTTT
j_call: TRBJ2-2; clone_size: .; d_call: TRBD2; v_call: TRBV19; cdr3_aa: CASRRGASKAGELFF; cdr3_nt: TGTGCCAGTAGGCGGGGGGCTAGCAAGGCCGGGGAGCTGTTTTTT
j_call: TRBJ1-1; clone_size: .; d_call: .; v_call: TRBV5-5; cdr3_aa: CASSLGAGYSTEAFF; cdr3_nt: TGTGCCAGCAGCTTGGGAGCAGGGTATAGTACTGAAGCTTTCTTT
j_call: TRBJ1-1; clone_size: .; d_call: .; v_call: TRBV12-3/TRBV12-4; cdr3_aa: CASRDRGAEAFF; cdr3_nt: TGTGCCAGCAGGGATAGAGGCGCTGAAGCTTTCTTT
j_call: TRBJ2-7; clone_size: .; d_call: TRBD1; v_call: TRBV28; cdr3_aa: CASSITHSGQSSYEQYF; cdr3_nt: TGTGCCAGCAGTATTACTCATTCGGGACAGTCGTCCTACGAGCAGTACTTC
j_call: TRBJ1-5; clone_size: .; d_call: .; v_call: TRBV7-2; cdr3_aa: CASSPYQGQGQPQHF; cdr3_nt: TGTGCCAGCAGCCCGTACCAGGGTCAGGGCCAGCCCCAGCATTTT
j_call: TRBJ1-5; clone_size: .; d_call: .; v_call: TRBV28; cdr3_aa: CASTYQGFVNQPQHF; cdr3_nt: TGTGCCAGCACTTACCAGGGCTTCGTAAATCAGCCCCAGCATTTT
j_call: TRBJ2-3; clone_size: once; d_call: .; v_call: TRBV2; cdr3_aa: CASSAWEDGSGLGTDTQYF; cdr3_nt: TGTGCCAGCAGTGCCTGGGAGGATGGCTCCGGTCTAGGCACAGATACGCAGTATTTT
j_call: TRBJ2-5; clone_size: many; d_call: .; v_call: TRBV12-3/TRBV12-4; cdr3_aa: CASSSPEGTQYF; cdr3_nt: TGTGCCAGCAGTTCCCCAGAGGGGACCCAGTACTTC
j_call: TRBJ2-7; clone_size: .; d_call: .; v_call: TRBV10-2; cdr3_aa: CASSLGGSYEQYF; cdr3_nt: TGCGCCAGCAGTCTCGGAGGATCCTACGAGCAGTACTTC
j_call: TRBJ2-1; clone_size: .; d_call: .; v_call: TRBV10-1; cdr3_aa: CASSDHRRNEQFF; cdr3_nt: TGCGCCAGCAGTGACCACCGGAGGAATGAGCAGTTCTTC
j_call: TRBJ2-3; clone_size: .; d_call: .; v_call: TRBV10-2; cdr3_aa: CASSEQDLGPSTDTQYF; cdr3_nt: TGCGCCAGCAGTGAGCAAGACTTAGGCCCTAGCACAGATACGCAGTATTTT
j_call: TRBJ2-3; clone_size: .; d_call: .; v_call: TRBV28; cdr3_aa: CASREGASGTDTQYF; cdr3_nt: TGTGCCAGCAGGGAAGGTGCTAGCGGCACAGATACGCAGTATTTT
j_call: TRBJ2-2; clone_size: .; d_call: .; v_call: TRBV7-6; cdr3_aa: CASSQYRSNTGELFF; cdr3_nt: TGTGCCAGCAGCCAATACAGATCGAACACCGGGGAGCTGTTTTTT
j_call: TRBJ2-1; clone_size: .; d_call: TRBD2; v_call: TRBV19; cdr3_aa: CASSMAGTSEFF; cdr3_nt: TGTGCCAGTAGTATGGCCGGGACTAGCGAGTTCTTC
j_call: TRBJ2-7; clone_size: many; d_call: TRBD1; v_call: TRBV5-4; cdr3_aa: CASSSDTDRAVSYEQYF; cdr3_nt: TGTGCCAGCAGCTCCGACACGGACAGGGCCGTCTCCTACGAGCAGTACTTC
j_call: TRBJ1-3; clone_size: .; d_call: TRBD1; v_call: TRBV12-5; cdr3_aa: CASGRQGAGNTIYF; cdr3_nt: TGTGCTAGTGGACGACAGGGCGCTGGAAACACCATATATTTT
j_call: TRBJ2-2; clone_size: .; d_call: TRBD1; v_call: TRBV10-1; cdr3_aa: CATNGGGQGASGELFF; cdr3_nt: TGCGCCACCAACGGCGGGGGACAGGGGGCGTCAGGGGAGCTGTTTTTT
j_call: TRBJ1-5; clone_size: .; d_call: .; v_call: TRBV19; cdr3_aa: CASSRDISSNQPQHF; cdr3_nt: TGTGCCAGTAGTCGGGACATCAGCAGCAATCAGCCCCAGCATTTT
j_call: TRBJ1-2; clone_size: .; d_call: .; v_call: TRBV5-4; cdr3_aa: CASSLGGSGVRVNGYTF; cdr3_nt: TGTGCCAGCAGCTTGGGAGGTTCCGGCGTCAGGGTAAATGGCTACACCTTC
j_call: TRBJ2-5; clone_size: once; d_call: TRBD2; v_call: TRBV5-4; cdr3_aa: CASSFGRERETQYF; cdr3_nt: TGTGCCAGCAGCTTTGGGCGGGAGAGAGAGACCCAGTACTTC
j_call: TRBJ2-1; clone_size: .; d_call: TRBD2; v_call: TRBV10-3; cdr3_aa: CAIRTSGSGNEQFF; cdr3_nt: TGTGCCATCAGAACTAGCGGGAGCGGCAATGAGCAGTTCTTC
j_call: TRBJ1-4; clone_size: .; d_call: TRBD1; v_call: TRBV18; cdr3_aa: CASSQLDRATNEKLFF; cdr3_nt: TGTGCCAGCTCACAATTGGACAGGGCAACTAATGAAAAACTGTTTTTT
j_call: TRBJ1-5; clone_size: few; d_call: .; v_call: TRBV5-1; cdr3_aa: CASSLGTAKEPQHF; cdr3_nt: TGCGCCAGCAGCTTGGGGACTGCGAAGGAGCCCCAGCATTTT
j_call: TRBJ1-6; clone_size: .; d_call: TRBD1; v_call: TRBV30; cdr3_aa: CAWSVSRGPNSPLHF; cdr3_nt: TGTGCCTGGAGTGTAAGCAGGGGGCCTAATTCACCCCTCCACTTT
j_call: TRBJ2-1; clone_size: .; d_call: TRBD2; v_call: TRBV7-2; cdr3_aa: CASSYPPTGGWTAEQFF; cdr3_nt: TGTGCCAGCAGCTATCCCCCCACGGGGGGATGGACCGCTGAGCAGTTCTTC
j_call: TRBJ1-6; clone_size: .; d_call: .; v_call: TRBV13; cdr3_aa: CASSLGQGNSPLHF; cdr3_nt: TGTGCCAGCAGCTTAGGCCAGGGTAACTCACCCCTCCACTTT
j_call: TRBJ1-3; clone_size: few; d_call: .; v_call: TRBV6-5; cdr3_aa: CASSLQGYGNTIYF; cdr3_nt: TGTGCCAGCAGTTTACAGGGCTATGGAAACACCATATATTTT
j_call: TRBJ2-4; clone_size: once; d_call: TRBD2; v_call: TRBV2; cdr3_aa: CASSEALLAGGLNIQYF; cdr3_nt: TGTGCCAGCAGTGAAGCTCTACTAGCGGGGGGCCTAAACATTCAGTACTTC
j_call: TRBJ2-3; clone_size: .; d_call: .; v_call: TRBV5-1; cdr3_aa: CASSLGGGRSTDTQYF; cdr3_nt: TGCGCCAGCAGCTTGGGGGGCGGTCGAAGCACAGATACGCAGTATTTT
j_call: TRBJ1-1; clone_size: .; d_call: .; v_call: TRBV6-2/TRBV6-3; cdr3_aa: CASRPQTGNTEAFF; cdr3_nt: TGTGCCAGCAGACCTCAGACAGGGAACACTGAAGCTTTCTTT
j_call: TRBJ2-7; clone_size: .; d_call: TRBD2; v_call: TRBV27; cdr3_aa: CASSFASGDYEQYF; cdr3_nt: TGTGCCAGCAGTTTCGCTAGCGGGGACTACGAGCAGTACTTC
j_call: TRBJ2-3; clone_size: once; d_call: .; v_call: TRBV27; cdr3_aa: CASSGGVTQYF; cdr3_nt: TGTGCCAGCTCTGGAGGGGTGACGCAGTATTTT
j_call: TRBJ2-1; clone_size: .; d_call: .; v_call: TRBV6-4; cdr3_aa: CASSESSGSYNEQFF; cdr3_nt: TGTGCCAGCAGTGAGTCAAGCGGGTCCTACAATGAGCAGTTCTTC
j_call: TRBJ2-7; clone_size: .; d_call: TRBD2; v_call: TRBV28; cdr3_aa: CASSFATSGSHEQYF; cdr3_nt: TGTGCCAGCAGTTTCGCGACTAGCGGGAGCCACGAGCAGTACTTC
j_call: TRBJ2-2; clone_size: .; d_call: .; v_call: TRBV19; cdr3_aa: CASSIPGGELFF; cdr3_nt: TGTGCCAGTAGTATCCCCGGCGGGGAGCTGTTTTTT
j_call: TRBJ2-7; clone_size: .; d_call: .; v_call: TRBV27; cdr3_aa: CASSPTLDRGGTYEQYF; cdr3_nt: TGTGCCAGCAGCCCTACCCTCGACAGGGGAGGGACCTACGAGCAGTACTTC
j_call: TRBJ1-1; clone_size: .; d_call: .; v_call: TRBV2; cdr3_aa: CASKNRGAVGEAFF; cdr3_nt: TGTGCCAGCAAAAACCGCGGCGCGGTGGGTGAAGCTTTCTTT
j_call: TRBJ1-1; clone_size: once; d_call: TRBD1; v_call: TRBV7-2; cdr3_aa: CASSLADRGYTEAFF; cdr3_nt: TGTGCCAGCAGCCTAGCGGACAGGGGTTACACTGAAGCTTTCTTT
j_call: TRBJ2-6; clone_size: once; d_call: .; v_call: TRBV28; cdr3_aa: CASSSDRVSGANVLTF; cdr3_nt: TGTGCCAGCAGTTCCGATCGGGTATCTGGGGCCAACGTCCTGACTTTC
j_call: TRBJ1-2; clone_size: .; d_call: .; v_call: TRBV25-1; cdr3_aa: CASSELNGYTF; cdr3_nt: TGTGCCAGCAGTGAATTAAATGGCTACACCTTC
j_call: TRBJ2-3; clone_size: .; d_call: .; v_call: TRBV10-1; cdr3_aa: CASSESGTGDTQYF; cdr3_nt: TGCGCCAGCAGTGAGTCGGGGACTGGGGATACGCAGTATTTT
j_call: TRBJ2-7; clone_size: .; d_call: .; v_call: TRBV7-8; cdr3_aa: CASSLNRGGYEQYF; cdr3_nt: TGTGCCAGCAGCTTAAACAGGGGGGGCTACGAGCAGTACTTC
j_call: TRBJ2-7; clone_size: .; d_call: .; v_call: TRBV30; cdr3_aa: CAWSPRLRATHEQYF; cdr3_nt: TGTGCCTGGAGTCCCCGCTTGAGGGCCACCCACGAGCAGTACTTC